These 20 T cell receptor beta chains were all obtained from the same sample, sequenced in a study of T cells in Graves' hyperthyroidism and ophthalmopathy (dated by TCRdb to the late 2010s). Receptor libraries were prepared by multiplex PCR. TCRdb lists the instrument as Illumina HiSeq 2000. The TCR beta CDR3 regions were amplified from the RNA transcripts. The first round of RT-PCR for the TCR CDR3 was performed with the HTBI primer set and the Qiagen OneStep RT-PCR kit. TCRdb cleaned the public reads at Q25 with fastp, built clones with MiXCR and kept in-frame beta chains. Each record represents a unique CDR3 protein, reported with the most common genes and DNA among its rows. The sample records more than 350,000 distinct CDR3 sequences, around 15% of which are singletons. Of the sample, approximately 19% is held by the ten largest clones. The specimen was blood. The receptor set was obtained from a woman aged 55-70 years with Graves' ophthalmopathy.

The genes are TRBV7-9 and TRBJ2-1, with TRBD1 as a possible D gene (6 bases). This CDR3 has 12 residues. The germline V gene has CDR1 SEHNR and CDR2 FQNEAQ (reference sequence). V was cut by 11 bases and J by 5 bases, with 13 bases left in between. Here the CDR3 DNA reads TGTGCCTTATCACAGGGAGACAATGAGCAGTTCTTC. Its protein is CALSQGDNEQFF.

There are a few counts of this clonotype. CDR3 sequence (DNA): TGTGCCAGCAGCCGGACAGGCGATTATTCACCCCTCCACTTT. It is translated as CASSRTGDYSPLHF. This chain uses TRBV11-2 with TRBJ1-6; 7 bases match TRBD1. The CDR3 runs to 14 residues. V was clipped by 5 bases and J by 8 bases; unmatched bases: 6. Germline V gene sequence: CDR1 SGHAT, CDR2 FQNNGV. The variable domain in full, with the rest retrieved from reference TRBV11-2 and TRBJ1-6, is EAGVAQSPRYKIIEKRQSVAFWCNPISGHATLYWYQQILGQGPKLLIQFQNNGVVDDSQLPKDRFSAERLKGVDSTLKIQPAKLEDSAVYLCASSRTGDYSPLHFGNGTRLTVT.

This clonotype came up a few times. The CDR3: CATSRAFTGAENIQYF. The DNA of the CDR3 is TGTGCCACCAGCAGAGCCTTTACAGGGGCTGAGAACATTCAGTACTTC. The genes are TRBV15 and TRBJ2-4; 7 nucleotides line up with TRBD1. The ends lost 1 base at V and 7 bases at J; junction bases unmatched: 10. CDR3 length equals 16 residues. CDR1 and CDR2 from the germline V gene are LNHNV and YYDKDF (reference sequence).

There are many counts of this clonotype. The chain joins TRBV6-1 to TRBJ2-7, with a possible D match to TRBD2 (6 bases). V was trimmed by 5 bases and J by 4 bases, leaving 15 bases between them. The germline V gene has CDR1 MNHNS and CDR2 SASEGT. This CDR3 comprises 14 residues. The CDR3, as DNA: TGTGCCAGCAGTACGCAGGGTCGGGGGTACGAGCAGTACTTC. The encoded protein is CASSTQGRGYEQYF.

This clonotype has ten or more counts. V gene TRBV5-1 combines with J gene TRBJ1-2, with D unresolved. The CDR3 totals 17 residues. In germline, CDR1 is SGHRS, CDR2 YFSETQ. Trimming removed 0 bases from V and 8 bases from J, with 23 bases in between. The CDR3 here is CASSLGPREGSSRGYTF. For the CDR3, the DNA is TGCGCCAGCAGCTTGGGCCCCCGGGAAGGGAGTAGTCGGGGCTACACCTTC. Full variable domain (rest looked up from reference TRBV5-1 and TRBJ1-2): KAGVTQTPRYLIKTRGQQVTLSCSPISGHRSVSWYQQTPGQGLQFLFEYFSETQRNKGNFPGRFSGRQFSNSRSEMNVSTLELGDSALYLCASSLGPREGSSRGYTFGSGTRLTVV.

This clonotype was counted between two and nine times. One base away lies a much larger clone, so this may be a sequencing read error. The chain joins TRBV5-8 to TRBJ1-6, with D unclear. V lost 1 base and J lost 7, with 6 bases in between. Germline CDR1 reads SGHTS; CDR2 reads YDEGEE. CDR3 length equals 13 residues. This chain's CDR3 is CASSLTANSPLHF. The DNA for the CDR3 is TGTGCCAGCAGCTTGACAGCGAATTCACCCCTCCACTTT.

The gene calls are TRBV7-9 and TRBJ2-1, with TRBD1 as a possible D gene (5 bases). Per the germline V gene, CDR1 is SEHNR and CDR2 is FQNEAQ (reference sequence). The CDR3 contains 13 residues. V lost 1 base and J lost 9, with 10 bases in between. In DNA form, the CDR3 reads TGTGCCAGCAGCTTAGACGTAAGGGGTGAGCAGTTCTTC. Translating gives CASSLDVRGEQFF.

This clonotype has a count of ten or more. The chain carries TRBV11-2 and TRBJ2-1; 7 bases map to TRBD2. Germline V CDR1 and CDR2: SGHAT, FQNNGV. V lost 3 bases to trimming and J lost 8 bases; unmatched junction nucleotides: 10. The CDR3 has 15 residues. The CDR3 region has the DNA TGTGCCAGCAGCTTCGACGGCGGGAGTGGCGATGAGCAGTTCTTC. Translation: CASSFDGGSGDEQFF.

This clonotype occurred many times. The chain employs TRBV5-1 and TRBJ2-5; D unresolved. The germline CDR1 and CDR2 sequences are SGHRS and YFSETQ. The CDR3 loop spans 13 amino acids. The V gene lost 3 bases and the J gene lost 5 bases, with 11 bases spanning the gap. The CDR3 DNA sequence: TGCGCCAGCAGCTCAACAAAACCGGAGACCCAGTACTTC. It codes for CASSSTKPETQYF. Variable domain in full (rest from reference TRBV5-1 and TRBJ2-5): KAGVTQTPRYLIKTRGQQVTLSCSPISGHRSVSWYQQTPGQGLQFLFEYFSETQRNKGNFPGRFSGRQFSNSRSEMNVSTLELGDSALYLCASSSTKPETQYFGPGTRLLVL.

This clonotype was detected many times. J is TRBJ2-1 and V is TRBV27; 11 bases map to TRBD2. The CDR3 length is 14 residues. V lost 8 bases and J lost 7; bases outside the gene matches: 7. Germline V CDR1 and CDR2: MNHEY, SMNVEV (reference sequence). Here the CDR3 DNA reads TGTGCCAGCGGTGTACTAGCGGGAGTGAATGAGCAGTTCTTC. As protein: CASGVLAGVNEQFF.

This clonotype was recorded many times. The chain uses TRBV6-2 or TRBV6-3 and TRBJ2-1; TRBD2 matches 10 bases. Germline V gene data show CDR1 as MNHEY and CDR2 as SVGEGT. The V segment lost 6 bases and the J segment 4 bases; nucleotides outside the gene matches: 6. The CDR3 has 15 amino acids. The CDR3, as DNA: TGTGCCAGCAGACGGGTGACTAGCGGGTACAATGAGCAGTTCTTC. This sequence encodes CASRRVTSGYNEQFF.

This clonotype has a count of ten or more. V is TRBV29-1 and J is TRBJ2-7, with a possible D match to TRBD2 (7 bases). V gave up 6 bases and J gave up 0 bases, with 15 bases separating them. The CDR3 consists of 14 residues. Germline V gene data show CDR1 as SQVTM and CDR2 as ANQGSEA. This CDR3 is CSVGGQDSSYEQYF. CDR3 sequence (DNA): TGCAGCGTGGGGGGGCAGGACAGCTCCTACGAGCAGTACTTC.

This clonotype occurred many times. The CDR3 is CASSYFPGLAGGGGEQFF. CDR3 DNA sequence: TGTGCCAGCAGTTACTTTCCCGGGCTAGCGGGAGGGGGAGGTGAGCAGTTCTTC. The chain employs TRBV6-6 and TRBJ2-1; 12 bases line up with TRBD2. CDR1 and CDR2 from the germline V gene are MNHNY and SVGAGI (reference sequence). CDR3 size: 18 residues. V lost 1 base and J lost 9; bases outside the gene matches: 13.

As regards this clonotype: A clone one base away is much larger, so this may be a read error. V gene TRBV2 combines with J gene TRBJ2-5; tentative D call: TRBD2 (5 bases). This CDR3 comprises 12 residues. Trimming took off 8 bases at V and 2 bases at J, with 9 bases between the two ends. CDR1 SNHLY and CDR2 FYNNEI come from the germline V gene. The chain's CDR3 is CASGGEQETQYF. The CDR3 coding sequence is TGTGCCAGCGGTGGGGAGCAAGAGACCCAGTACTTC.

This clonotype was picked up many times. This chain uses TRBV7-8 with TRBJ2-7; a possible D gene is TRBD2 (5 bases). The CDR3 contains 16 residues. V was cut by 5 bases and J by 1 base, with 18 bases left in between. Germline values: CDR1 SGHVS, CDR2 FQNEAQ. CDR3 nucleotide sequence: TGTGCCAGCAGCCCGGCCCGGATAGCGATGTCCTACGAGCAGTACTTC. Translating it yields CASSPARIAMSYEQYF. The complete variable domain, with remaining parts taken from reference TRBV7-8 and TRBJ2-7, reads GAGVSQSPRYKVAKRGQDVALRCDPISGHVSLFWYQQALGQGPEFLTYFQNEAQLDKSGLPSDRFFAERPEGSVSTLKIQRTQQEDSAVYLCASSPARIAMSYEQYFGPGTRLTVT.

This clonotype was counted only a few times. This sequence joins TRBV12-3 or TRBV12-4 and TRBJ1-5, with D perhaps matching TRBD1 (5 bases). This CDR3 spans 14 amino acids. Trimming removed 5 bases at V and 5 bases at J, with 13 bases between. For the CDR3, the DNA is TGTGCCAGCAGTCCCCGCAGGGTTGATCAGCCCCAGCATTTT. This sequence encodes CASSPRRVDQPQHF.

This clonotype was observed at least ten times. The V and J genes are TRBV7-2 and TRBJ2-3; 11 bases align to TRBD2. Per the germline V gene, CDR1 is SGHTA and CDR2 is FQGNSA. The CDR3 runs to 17 residues. J gave up 6 bases and V 3 bases, and 11 bases lay outside the gene matches. The CDR3 DNA follows: TGTGCCAGCAGCTTCGCAAAACTAGCGGGAGCAGTTGATACGCAGTATTTT. Translation gives CASSFAKLAGAVDTQYF.

This clonotype came up many times. The CDR3 DNA reads TGTGCCAGCAGCCAAGGACAGGCTAACACTGAAGCTTTCTTT. Protein sequence: CASSQGQANTEAFF. The genes are TRBV3-1 and TRBJ1-1, with D possibly being TRBD1 (6 bases). The CDR3 extends over 14 amino acids. Germline CDR1 and CDR2: LGHDT and YNNKEL (reference sequence). The V gene lost 1 base and the J gene lost 2 bases, with 8 bases spanning the gap.

The J gene is TRBJ2-1, the V gene TRBV5-1; 7 nucleotides line up with TRBD2. Germline assignment: CDR1 SGHRS and CDR2 YFSETQ. This CDR3 contains 15 residues. J was trimmed by 8 bases and V by 0 bases; bases with no gene match: 8. CDR3 nucleotide sequence: TGCGCCAGCAGCTTGGAGGCGGGAGCTCGGGATGAGCAGTTCTTC. Protein sequence: CASSLEAGARDEQFF.

This clonotype was counted many times. The chain's CDR3 is CASSRSGGRGGNQPQHF. DNA of the CDR3: TGTGCCAGCAGCCGCTCGGGGGGGCGAGGGGGCAATCAGCCCCAGCATTTT. The J gene is TRBJ1-5, the V gene TRBV12-3 or TRBV12-4; D possibly corresponds to TRBD1 (6 bases). This CDR3 is built from 17 residues. Trimming took off 6 bases at V and 2 bases at J, with 20 bases between the two ends.